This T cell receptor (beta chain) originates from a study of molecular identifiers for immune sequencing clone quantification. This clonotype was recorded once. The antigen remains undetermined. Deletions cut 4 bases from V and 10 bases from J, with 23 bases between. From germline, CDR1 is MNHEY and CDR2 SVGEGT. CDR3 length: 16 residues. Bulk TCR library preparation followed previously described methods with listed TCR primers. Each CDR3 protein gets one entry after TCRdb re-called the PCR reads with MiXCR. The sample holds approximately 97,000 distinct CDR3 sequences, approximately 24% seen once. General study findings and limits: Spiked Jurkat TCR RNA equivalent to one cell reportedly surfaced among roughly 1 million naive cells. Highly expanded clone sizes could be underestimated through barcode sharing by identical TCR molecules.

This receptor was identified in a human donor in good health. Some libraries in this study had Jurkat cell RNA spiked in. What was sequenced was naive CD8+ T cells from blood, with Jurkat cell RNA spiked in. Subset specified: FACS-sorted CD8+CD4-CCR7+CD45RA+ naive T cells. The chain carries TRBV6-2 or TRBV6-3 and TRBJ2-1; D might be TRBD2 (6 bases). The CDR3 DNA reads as TGTGCCAGCAGTTTCGGAACCGGGACTTTTTTTTTGGAGCAGTTCTTC. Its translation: CASSFGTGTFFLEQFF.